The sequence of this TCR beta chain was determined in a study of T-cell memory formation after mild COVID-19. Across the study: TCR clusters were mostly confined to one donor each.

TCRdb re-analysed the 5' RACE reads in MiXCR, keeping a single row per CDR3 protein. In the table there are over 120,000 distinct CDR3 sequences, approximately 26% of which are singletons. Notes on this clonotype: Its antigen is unknown.

Findings of the study overall: Researchers could not confirm that second-wave clones peaking on day 37 targeted SARS-CoV-2. Clones contracting across day 15 to 85 had a balanced CD4/CD8 profile; later expanding clones leaned CD4+.

The receptor was derived from an adult woman who had mild COVID-19 (a few samples of this study predate the infection). Cell type and time point are not known. Sequenced sample: PBMCs or a T cell subset sorted from them (not recorded which).

The CDR3 nucleotides read TGTGCCAGCAGCCAAATAACCGGGACTAGCGGGAGCTACGAGCAGTACTTC. Translation gives CASSQITGTSGSYEQYF. The gene calls are TRBV14 and TRBJ2-7; 14 bases match TRBD2. Germline CDR1 is SGHDN and CDR2 is FVKESK. The CDR3 extends over 17 amino acids. Losses at the gene ends were 2 bases for V and 3 bases for J; bases not matched to a gene: 6.